This record covers a single TCR beta chain. The sample originates from a study of blood T cell repertoires in COVID-19. Background on the study: Samples came from the United States, Italy and Spain, spanning acute and convalescent COVID-19. The cDNA or gDNA used as material had been derived from T cells, B-cell-depleted T cells, or PBMCs.

CDR1 and CDR2 (germline): MGHRA, YSYEKL. This CDR3 is built from 15 residues. V dropped 4 bases and J dropped 4 bases, with 17 bases sitting between them. Original handling: How many nucleated cells were present was estimated from reference gene primer amplification. Assay: immunoSEQ multiplex PCR; the TCRdb copy retains only in-frame clones and omits some. The V and J calls and clone size are taken from that table; D and trimming were inferred from the DNA. The data show some 140,000 clones, approximately 80% seen once. Specimen: peripheral blood. The receptor was isolated from an older woman with acute or convalescent COVID-19. V usage is TRBV4-1 and J usage is TRBJ2-7; D may be TRBD2 (5 bases). CDR3 protein: CASSLAGIRTYEQYF. Written as DNA, the CDR3 is TGCGCCAGCAGCCTGGCCGGGATAAGGACGTACGAGCAGTACTTC.